The following is a TCR beta chain sequence with its context. Its antigen specificity is not known. No much larger clonotype is one base removed from it; base qualities were not supplied. Counted from cysteine to phenylalanine, this CDR3 has 15 amino acids. Here the CDR3 DNA is all that survives: 45 bases in frame from base 1. The junction carries 10 bases between V and J, which are trimmed by 0 bases and 4 bases respectively. Per the germline V gene, ENHRY is the CDR1 and SYGVKD is the CDR2. Using the deep immunoSEQ assay, multiplex PCR amplified TCR CDR3 regions from genomic DNA. Genomic DNA extracted from each cell subset was distributed evenly over all wells of several immunoSEQ 96-well plates, and each plate served as one replicate. Each replicate PCR for sorted subsets received about 180 ng genomic DNA, equal to around 32,000 T cell genomes. The purified libraries were quantified using a Qubit 3.0 fluorometer, sized with a Bioanalyzer 2100, and then quantified again using the KAPA Library Quantification kit. Every immunoSEQ 96-well plate was sequenced on a separate single-read 150-cycle Illumina NextSeq 550 flow cell. As for the original processing: Because the immunoSEQ output held only junctional sequences and lacked quality scores, the filtering could not match the filtering applied to full-length reads. To assign V/J genes and CDR3, sequences were annotated against IMGT germline references using PyIR, a Python wrapper for IgBLAST v1.9. Reads with weak V/J assignments (E-value above 1e-6), missing CDR3, stop codons, out-of-frame junctions, or ambiguous translated residues were removed. V3J clonotypes were defined as sequences sharing the same inferred V gene, J gene, and CDR3 amino acid sequence. Percentage overlap between repertoires was calculated by dividing the number of shared unique clonotypes by the size of the smaller repertoire. Repertoire richness was assessed with RTK rarefaction, the Chao1 estimator, and Recon v2.1 estimates of unobserved clonotypes. For all TCRbeta clonotypes obtained by the gDNA method from a few donors, generation probabilities were computed with OLGA. The source is immuneACCESS, and TCRdb retained only in-frame sequences with V and J called. Part of the clones is not carried over; for the studies checked, unresolved V genes explain less than half of this, and the remainder is unexplained. V and J calls and clone size are as listed in that table; D and trimming were resolved from the DNA. The sample yields some 1.5 million clones; roughly 95% were counted once. The ten largest account for approximately 1.2% of the sample.

The data belong to a study of shared clonotypes between healthy human individuals (dated by TCRdb to the early 2020s). With regard to the full study: The cohort included three men and a couple of women between 18 and 49 years of age. To increase sequencing depth and limit assay-specific biases, TCR repertoire library preparation and sequencing were carried out by different laboratories using diverse techniques. Leukapheresis yielded between about 0.85 and 10 billion PBMCs per donor. To estimate repertoire size and how much clonotype sharing occurs between individuals, the study deeply sequenced the blood TCR repertoires of five healthy adults. For each donor, three plates each were used for CD4 naive and CD4 memory, two plates were used for CD8 naive, and one plate was used for CD8 memory. Study-wide findings and limitations: Sampling was restricted to blood, and TCR repertoires in tissues likely differ from the TCR repertoires found in blood. Compared with non-shared clonotypes, the clonotypes found in all four sorted-subset donors had higher generation probabilities. Rarefaction of sorted-subset datasets indicated incomplete sequencing despite the large sequencing depth. Pairwise subsampling indicated that sequencing depth was expected to affect the degree of clonotype sharing among donors. The small number of donors limited the genetic and exposure-history diversity represented. Naive subsets generally had larger estimated clonotype richness than memory subsets. Across a few donors, 5% to 6% of naive CD4, approximately 3.6% of naive CD8, 2.3% of memory CD4, and under 0.45% of memory CD8 clonotypes were shared.

Donors were healthy HIV-negative adults with no recently reported acute infections or vaccinations. Only Caucasian adults living in Nashville, Tennessee, USA were represented among the donors. CD4+ T cells were enriched through magnetic negative selection, after which naive cells were positively selected on CD45RA and the remaining negative fraction served as the memory subset. Blood was collected by leukapheresis, and PBMCs were isolated by Ficoll-Histopaque density gradient centrifugation and then cryopreserved in liquid nitrogen vapor phase. Analytical flow cytometry was used to check the purity and quantity of every magnetically sorted T cell population. Genomic DNA was isolated from every sorted fraction and measured by UV absorbance on a Nanodrop 2000c.

Here the chain combines TRBV10-3 and TRBJ2-1; a weak D assignment points to TRBD2 (5 bases agree). The sequenced material came from naive CD4+ T cells sorted from blood. The cell subset or site label of this sample denotes: CD45RA+ positively selected. The clonotype was recovered from a man in his thirties or forties in good health. CDR3 loop: CAISESPGTYNEQFF. The DNA sequence is given as TGTGCCATCAGTGAGTCGCCGGGAACTTACAATGAGCAGTTCTTC.